This T cell receptor beta chain emerged from a study of blood T cells in healthy people across ages. Sample-barcoded 5' priming and a J-beta primer mix drove a second PCR of 7 to 11 cycles. In TCRdb, the 5' RACE reads were re-called with MiXCR into one record per CDR3 protein. In the table there are around 990,000 distinct CDR3 sequences, approximately 25% of which are singletons. CDR3 length equals 15 residues. The germline V gene has CDR1 SGDLS and CDR2 YYNGEE. This clonotype turned up a few times. These data were also filed under a second study, of T cells of mothers and their children.

The TCR originated in a girl aged 2 to 9 in good health. The V call is TRBV9, the J call TRBJ2-5; TRBD2 aligns across 10 bases. The tail of the sequence fits TRBJ2-1 better, so the J call may be wrong. Input material: blood. For the CDR3, the DNA is TGTGCCAGCAGTCCAACTAGCGGGACCCACAATGAGCAGTTCTTC. Encoded protein: CASSPTSGTHNEQFF.